This T cell receptor beta chain originates from a study of cytomegalovirus exposure and HLA in healthy donors. General observations from the study: TCR association rates varied by HLA locus in a later analysis, with DRB1 highest and HLA-C lowest.

In regard to this clone: Its cognate antigen is unknown.

In the PCR, 60 Vbeta and 13 Jbeta primers were used. TCRdb's table, derived via immunoSEQ multiplex PCR, lists solely in-frame clones and lacks some. This table has roughly 230,000 clones, around 90% appearing once. The CDR3 loop spans 13 amino acids. Germline CDR1 SQVTM, CDR2 ANQGSEA. Trimming stripped 8 bases from V and 2 bases from J, with 15 bases between. Sample: PBMCs. This chain connects TRBV29-1 to TRBJ2-5; tentatively, D is TRBD1 (5 bases). The receptor was isolated from a girl aged 2-10 years in good health and CMV-seronegative. The CDR3 DNA reads TGCAGCACGGCCCCGACAGTACAAGAGACCCAGTACTTC. Translated: CSTAPTVQETQYF.